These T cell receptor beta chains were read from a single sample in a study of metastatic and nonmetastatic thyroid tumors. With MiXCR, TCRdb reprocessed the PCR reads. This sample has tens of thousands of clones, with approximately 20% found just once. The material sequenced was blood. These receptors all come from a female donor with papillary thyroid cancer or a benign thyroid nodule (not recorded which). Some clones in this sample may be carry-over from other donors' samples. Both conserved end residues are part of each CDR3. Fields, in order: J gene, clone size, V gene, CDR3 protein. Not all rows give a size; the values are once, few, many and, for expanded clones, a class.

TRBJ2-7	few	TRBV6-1	CASSPPGGRSYEQYF
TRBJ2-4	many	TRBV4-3	CASSQAVVEGLAKNIQYF
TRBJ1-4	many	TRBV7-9	CASSLTAGATNEKLFF
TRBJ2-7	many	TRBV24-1	CATSTGHPLSYEQYF
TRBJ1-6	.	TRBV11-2	CASSLVGFSNSPLHF
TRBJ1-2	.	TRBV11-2	CASSLEIPVNGYTF
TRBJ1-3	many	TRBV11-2	CASSLVRFSTKGNTIYF
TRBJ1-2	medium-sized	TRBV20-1	CSARARDTFHGYTF
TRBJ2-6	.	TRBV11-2	CASSTREPPFSGANVLTF
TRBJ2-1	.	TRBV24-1	CASSGTGVNTNEQFF